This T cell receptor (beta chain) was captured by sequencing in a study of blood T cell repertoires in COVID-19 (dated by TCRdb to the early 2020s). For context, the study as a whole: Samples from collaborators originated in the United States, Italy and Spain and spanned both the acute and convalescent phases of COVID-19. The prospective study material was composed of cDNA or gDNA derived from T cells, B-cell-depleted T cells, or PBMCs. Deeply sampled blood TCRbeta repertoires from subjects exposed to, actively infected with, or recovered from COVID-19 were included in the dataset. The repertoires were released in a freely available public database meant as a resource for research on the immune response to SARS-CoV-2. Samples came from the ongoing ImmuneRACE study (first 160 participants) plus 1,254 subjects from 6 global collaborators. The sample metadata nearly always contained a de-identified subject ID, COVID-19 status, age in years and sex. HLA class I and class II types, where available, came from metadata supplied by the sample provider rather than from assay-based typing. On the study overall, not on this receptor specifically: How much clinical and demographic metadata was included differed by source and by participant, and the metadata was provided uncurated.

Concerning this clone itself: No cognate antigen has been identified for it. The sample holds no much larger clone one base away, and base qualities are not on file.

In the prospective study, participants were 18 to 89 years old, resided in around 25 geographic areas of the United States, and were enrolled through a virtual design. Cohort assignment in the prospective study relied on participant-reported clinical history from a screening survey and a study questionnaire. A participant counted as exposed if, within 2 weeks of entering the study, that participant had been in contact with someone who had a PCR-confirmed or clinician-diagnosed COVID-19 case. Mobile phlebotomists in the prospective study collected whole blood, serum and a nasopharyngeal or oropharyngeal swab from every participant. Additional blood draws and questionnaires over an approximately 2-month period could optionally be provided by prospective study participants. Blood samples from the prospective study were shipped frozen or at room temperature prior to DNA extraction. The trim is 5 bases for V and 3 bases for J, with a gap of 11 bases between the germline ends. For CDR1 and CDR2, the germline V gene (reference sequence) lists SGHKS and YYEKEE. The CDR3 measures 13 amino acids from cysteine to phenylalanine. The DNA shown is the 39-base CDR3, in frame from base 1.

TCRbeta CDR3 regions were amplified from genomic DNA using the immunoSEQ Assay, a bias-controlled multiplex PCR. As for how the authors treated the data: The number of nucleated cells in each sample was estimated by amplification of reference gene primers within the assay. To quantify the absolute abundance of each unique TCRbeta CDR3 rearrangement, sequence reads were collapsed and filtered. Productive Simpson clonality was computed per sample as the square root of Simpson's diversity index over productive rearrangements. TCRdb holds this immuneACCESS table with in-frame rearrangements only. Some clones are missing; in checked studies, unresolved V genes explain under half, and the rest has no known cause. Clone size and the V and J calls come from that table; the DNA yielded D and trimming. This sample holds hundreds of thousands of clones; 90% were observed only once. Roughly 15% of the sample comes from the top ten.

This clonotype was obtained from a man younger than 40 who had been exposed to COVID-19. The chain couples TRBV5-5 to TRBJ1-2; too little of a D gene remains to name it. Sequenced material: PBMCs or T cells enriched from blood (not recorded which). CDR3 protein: CASRTNGDYGYTF. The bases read TGTGCCAGCAGGACGAACGGGGACTATGGCTACACCTTC.